This T cell receptor (beta chain) was retrieved from a study of blood T cell repertoires in COVID-19. Study at large: Acute and convalescent COVID-19 samples came from the United States, Italy and Spain. T cells, B-cell-depleted T cells, or PBMCs provided the cDNA or gDNA that served as material.

The V gene's germline CDR1 is MDHEN and CDR2 SYDVKM. The CDR3 runs 17 residues. Germline trimming cut 5 bases from V and 0 bases from J; bases unmatched to any gene: 10. As processed by the authors: Amplifying reference gene primers gave estimates of nucleated cell counts. Sequencing used immunoSEQ multiplex PCR; TCRdb keeps in-frame clones, though not all of them. Clone size and the V and J calls come from that table; the DNA yielded D and trimming. The table has 130,000 or so clones, around 82% seen once. The specimen sequenced was peripheral blood. This sequence originates from a man older than 75 with active or convalescent COVID-19. The V and J genes are TRBV28 and TRBJ2-3, with 8 positions matching TRBD1. The CDR3 loop is CASSPHSTGGSTDTQYF. The CDR3 coding sequence is TGTGCCAGCAGTCCACACTCAACAGGGGGTAGCACAGATACGCAGTATTTT. The whole variable domain, filled in from reference TRBV28 and TRBJ2-3, reads DVKVTQSSRYLVKRTGEKVFLECVQDMDHENMFWYRQDPGLGLRLIYFSYDVKMKEKGDIPEGYSVSREKKERFSLILESASTNQTSMYLCASSPHSTGGSTDTQYFGPGTRLTVL.